This record covers a single T cell receptor (beta chain). What it binds is not known. Described time point: patch test 2, 6 weeks after DPC sensitization. Regarding treatment: therapeutic diphenylcyclopropenone sensitization with weekly scalp DPC. Attachment of unique molecular identifiers to individual cDNA molecules was performed in the library. TCRdb reanalysed the RACE reads using MiXCR and keeps one entry per CDR3 protein. The sample lists 110,000 or so distinct CDR3 sequences; 9% to 9.5% were seen once. This sample is part of a study of human T cells and chemical hapten exposure. Whole-study results and caveats: Expanded TCRs grouped into significantly more large CDR3 similarity clusters than controls produced. The study found that DPC sensitization did not change TCRs above 1 in 1000 frequency.

This CDR3 spans 15 amino acids. V was pared by 3 bases and J by 1 base, with 13 bases between. This receptor was obtained from a woman between 35 and 50 years old with alopecia areata. Some clones in this sample may be carry-over from other donors' samples. The material was whole blood, obtained in connection with sensitization to the hapten diphenylcyclopropenone (DPC). The chain has TRBV12-3 or TRBV12-4 and TRBJ2-7; D possibly corresponds to TRBD2 (6 bases). DNA of the CDR3: TGTGCCAGCAGTTTCGGGCGGGGACCTTCCTACGAGCAGTACTTC. It yields the protein CASSFGRGPSYEQYF.